Listed below are T cell receptor beta chains from one sample, sequenced in a study of ipilimumab plus nivolumab after autologous stem cell transplantation. Only in-frame clones appear in the TCRdb table, and some are missing; sequencing was by immunoSEQ multiplex PCR. The sample consists of about 40,000 clones, about 91% of them appearing once. Here the sequenced sample was PBMCs, taken in a trial of ipilimumab plus nivolumab as post-transplant consolidation. Receptors were obtained from a male donor with multiple myeloma. Both conserved end residues are part of each CDR3. D genes are given only for firm matches. Clone size is stated in some rows and not others, as once, few, many or a class when expanded.

CDR3aa,CDR3nt,d_gene,v_gene,j_gene,abundance
CASSSPGAFDEQYF,TGTGCCAGCAGTTCCCCGGGGGCTTTCGACGAGCAGTACTTC,-,TRBV28,TRBJ2-7,-
CASSPRSSPYNEQFF,TGTGCCAGCAGCCCGCGCAGTTCTCCCTACAATGAGCAGTTCTTC,-,TRBV7-9,TRBJ2-1,-
CASSHLGGAGQYF,TGCGCCAGCAGCCACCTAGGGGGGGCCGGGCAGTACTTC,-,TRBV4-1,TRBJ2-7,-
CASSRGGQSTDTQYF,TGTGCCAGCAGTAGAGGAGGACAAAGCACAGATACGCAGTATTTT,-,TRBV11-2,TRBJ2-3,-
CASSLAGTDIQYF,TGTGCCAGCAGCTTAGCGGGGACCGACATTCAGTACTTC,-,TRBV7-9,TRBJ2-4,-
CASSAVWSYEQYF,TGTGCCAGCAGCGCCGTTTGGTCCTACGAGCAGTACTTC,-,TRBV7-9,TRBJ2-7,-
CASPPPQGKNYEQYF,TGTGCCAGTCCCCCCCCACAGGGAAAGAATTACGAGCAGTACTTC,-,TRBV19,TRBJ2-7,-
CASSSNSATNEKLFF,TGCGCCAGCAGCTCGAACAGTGCAACTAATGAAAAACTGTTTTTT,-,TRBV5-1,TRBJ1-4,-
CASSQDIPGTTLDTEAFF,TGTGCCAGCAGCCAAGATATTCCAGGGACGACGTTAGACACTGAAGCTTTCTTT,-,TRBV4-2,TRBJ1-1,-
CASSEKGAYNSPLHF,TGTGCCAGCAGTGAAAAGGGAGCCTATAATTCACCCCTCCACTTT,-,TRBV6-1,TRBJ1-6,once
CASSRTGTTNTGELFF,TGCGCCAGCAGCAGGACCGGGACAACGAACACCGGGGAGCTGTTTTTT,-,TRBV5-1,TRBJ2-2,-
CASSHVTSGGAQREQFF,TGCGCCAGCAGCCACGTCACTAGCGGGGGGGCCCAGAGAGAGCAGTTCTTC,TRBD2,TRBV4-3,TRBJ2-1,-
CASSLRLAGGLVGETQYF,TGTGCCAGCAGCTTAAGACTAGCGGGGGGGCTGGTCGGTGAGACCCAGTACTTC,TRBD2,TRBV7-2,TRBJ2-5,-
CSVERGQKQYF,TGCAGCGTTGAAAGGGGGCAGAAGCAGTACTTC,TRBD1,TRBV29-1,TRBJ2-7,-
CASSWTPINTEAFF,TGCGCCAGCAGCTGGACACCGATTAACACTGAAGCTTTCTTT,-,TRBV4-3,TRBJ1-1,-
CASSPGQGYNEQFF,TGTGCCAGCTCACCAGGCCAGGGGTACAATGAGCAGTTCTTC,-,TRBV18,TRBJ2-1,-
CASKTEGALNTEAFF,TGTGCCAGCAAAACGGAGGGGGCCCTGAACACTGAAGCTTTCTTT,TRBD1,TRBV5-5,TRBJ1-1,once
CASNGQGSSYEQYF,TGTGCGAGCAACGGGCAGGGAAGCTCCTACGAGCAGTACTTC,-,TRBV2,TRBJ2-7,-
CASSAGGVEDTQYF,TGTGCCAGCAGCGCCGGGGGGGTGGAAGATACGCAGTATTTT,TRBD2,TRBV5-8,TRBJ2-3,-
CASSERGASSYNEQFF,TGTGCCAGCAGTGAGCGGGGGGCCAGCTCCTACAATGAGCAGTTCTTC,TRBD2,TRBV2,TRBJ2-1,-
CASSPQPGPDYEQYF,TGTGCCAGTAGTCCTCAACCCGGACCAGACTACGAGCAGTACTTC,-,TRBV19,TRBJ2-7,-
CASSFDRALATDTQYF,TGTGCCAGCAGTTTTGACAGGGCCCTGGCGACAGATACGCAGTATTTT,TRBD1,TRBV27,TRBJ2-3,-
CASSQGYSRALSDEQFF,TGCGCCAGCAGCCAAGGATATTCGAGGGCCTTGTCTGATGAGCAGTTCTTC,-,TRBV4-1,TRBJ2-1,-
CASSSDRGSSTEAFF,TGTGCCAGCAGCTCCGACAGGGGGAGTTCCACTGAAGCTTTCTTT,TRBD1,TRBV7-2,TRBJ1-1,-
CASSLLGTAMNTEAFF,TGTGCCAGCAGTTTATTGGGGACGGCGATGAACACTGAAGCTTTCTTT,-,TRBV28,TRBJ1-1,-
CASSTLAGGTTYEQYF,TGTGCCAGCAGCACCCTAGCGGGGGGGACAACCTACGAGCAGTACTTC,TRBD2,TRBV5-4,TRBJ2-7,-
CASSLSRRLDTDTQYF,TGTGCCAGCAGCTTAAGTAGGCGGCTGGACACAGATACGCAGTATTTT,-,TRBV7-9,TRBJ2-3,-
CASSGNRPYGYTF,TGTGCCAGCAGTGGAAACAGGCCATATGGCTACACCTTC,-,TRBV2,TRBJ1-2,-
CASSLDTPKTQYF,TGTGCCAGCAGTTTGGACACCCCAAAGACCCAGTACTTC,-,TRBV28,TRBJ2-5,few
CASSLVLAERGDTQYF,TGCGCCAGCAGCTTGGTATTAGCGGAGAGGGGAGATACGCAGTATTTT,-,TRBV5-1,TRBJ2-3,-
CASSLRTSGSYNEQFF,TGTGCCAGCAGCTTAAGGACTAGCGGGAGCTACAATGAGCAGTTCTTC,TRBD2,TRBV7-2,TRBJ2-1,-
CASSFPGGYEQYF,TGTGCCAGCAGCTTTCCGGGGGGCTACGAGCAGTACTTC,TRBD2,TRBV7-2,TRBJ2-7,-
CASSPDRGEVQPQHF,TGTGCCAGCTCACCGGACAGGGGGGAGGTTCAGCCCCAGCATTTT,TRBD1,TRBV18,TRBJ1-5,-
CASSFPGAGYEQYF,TGTGCCAGCAGCTTTCCGGGGGCGGGTTACGAGCAGTACTTC,-,TRBV7-2,TRBJ2-7,-
CASSLGDRVNQPQHF,TGTGCCAGCAGCTTGGGGGACAGGGTAAATCAGCCCCAGCATTTT,TRBD1,TRBV5-8,TRBJ1-5,-
CASSSQIHGFGGYTF,TGTGCCAGCAGCTCACAAATACACGGGTTCGGCGGCTACACCTTC,-,TRBV7-9,TRBJ1-2,-
CASSLDRDTEAFF,TGTGCCAGCAGCTTAGACAGAGACACTGAAGCTTTCTTT,-,TRBV7-2,TRBJ1-1,-
CASSLGGLAGVNSYEQYF,TGTGCCAGCAGTTTAGGGGGACTAGCGGGGGTGAACTCCTACGAGCAGTACTTC,TRBD2,TRBV27,TRBJ2-7,-
CASSASGGTDTQYF,TGTGCCAGCAGTGCCAGCGGGGGCACAGATACGCAGTATTTT,TRBD2,TRBV2,TRBJ2-3,once
CASSLSGAHQETQYF,TGTGCCAGCAGTTTAAGTGGCGCACATCAAGAGACCCAGTACTTC,-,TRBV27,TRBJ2-5,-
CASSVGPDTQYF,TGTGCCAGCAGCGTAGGACCTGATACGCAGTATTTT,-,TRBV9,TRBJ2-3,once
CASSKGTATDTQYF,TGTGCCAGCAGCAAAGGGACAGCAACAGATACGCAGTATTTT,TRBD1,TRBV7-2,TRBJ2-3,-
CASSLVGSGTDTQYF,TGTGCCAGCAGCTTAGTAGGTAGCGGCACAGATACGCAGTATTTT,-,TRBV7-2,TRBJ2-3,-
CASSSRLAGDTQYF,TGTGCCAGCAGCTCCCGGCTAGCGGGAGATACGCAGTATTTT,TRBD2,TRBV28,TRBJ2-3,-